The 6 T cell receptor beta chains presented below share a single source sample, sequenced in a study of blood T cell repertoires in COVID-19. Sequenced by immunoSEQ multiplex PCR; TCRdb stores in-frame clones only, minus some. The sample records some 290,000 clones, 88% being singletons. Sequences were obtained from peripheral blood. Receptors were obtained from a woman in her twenties or thirties with COVID-19, enrolled during active disease.

In its sample, this clone was seen once. The CDR3 region is CASSYSGLRSQFF. CDR3 nucleotides: TGTGCCAGCAGTTACTCGGGACTACGGTCGCAGTTCTTC. The J gene is TRBJ2-1, the V gene TRBV6-5; 7 positions match TRBD2. V lost 0 bases to trimming and J lost 12 bases; unmatched junction nucleotides: 5. CDR1 MNHEY and CDR2 SVGAGI come from the germline V gene. The length of the CDR3 is 13 residues.

The chain's CDR3 is CASSLGGRVEQYF. The CDR3 DNA reads TGTGCCAGCAGTTTAGGAGGGCGGGTCGAGCAGTACTTC. The chain has TRBV27 and TRBJ2-7, with a weak D call TRBD2 (6 bases). Between the trimmed V and J ends, which lost 2 bases and 6 bases, there was a span of 11 bases. CDR3 size: 13 residues. Germline V gives CDR1 MNHEY, CDR2 SMNVEV (reference sequence).

The chain has TRBV18 and TRBJ2-1; 11 bases are shared with TRBD2. Germline-derived CDR1 and CDR2 are KGHSH and LQKENI. CDR3 size: 15 residues. Germline trimming cut 7 bases from V and 8 bases from J; bases unmatched to any gene: 10. For the CDR3, the DNA is TGTGCCAGCTGGGGGGAACTAGCGGGAGAAGATGAGCAGTTCTTC. Its translation: CASWGELAGEDEQFF.

The V gene is TRBV30, the J gene TRBJ1-1; a weak D match, TRBD1 (5 bases). The germline V gene encodes CDR1 GTSNPN and CDR2 SVGIG (reference sequence). The V and J ends lost 1 base and 6 bases respectively, with 9 bases between them. The CDR3 spans 12 residues. This chain's CDR3 is CAWSGQGAEAFF. CDR3 bases: TGTGCCTGGAGTGGGCAAGGGGCTGAAGCTTTCTTT.

This chain uses TRBV28 with TRBJ2-2, with a tentative D call TRBD2 (6 bases). Germline CDR1 is MDHEN and CDR2 is SYDVKM. CDR3 length equals 14 residues. V lost 3 bases and J 8 bases, leaving 13 bases between the germline ends. This CDR3 reads CASSFSSGSGELFF. The CDR3 nucleotides read TGTGCCAGCAGTTTTAGTAGCGGATCTGGGGAGCTGTTTTTT.

V is TRBV24-1 and J is TRBJ2-1; TRBD1 matches at 9 bases. With V trimmed by 3 bases and J by 7 bases, 12 bases remained unmatched. Germline loops: CDR1 KGHDR, CDR2 SFDVKD. This CDR3 comprises 17 residues. The CDR3 DNA follows: TGTGCCACCAGTGATAGCCTCGGACGGGACAGGGAGAATGAGCAGTTCTTC. It specifies CATSDSLGRDRENEQFF.